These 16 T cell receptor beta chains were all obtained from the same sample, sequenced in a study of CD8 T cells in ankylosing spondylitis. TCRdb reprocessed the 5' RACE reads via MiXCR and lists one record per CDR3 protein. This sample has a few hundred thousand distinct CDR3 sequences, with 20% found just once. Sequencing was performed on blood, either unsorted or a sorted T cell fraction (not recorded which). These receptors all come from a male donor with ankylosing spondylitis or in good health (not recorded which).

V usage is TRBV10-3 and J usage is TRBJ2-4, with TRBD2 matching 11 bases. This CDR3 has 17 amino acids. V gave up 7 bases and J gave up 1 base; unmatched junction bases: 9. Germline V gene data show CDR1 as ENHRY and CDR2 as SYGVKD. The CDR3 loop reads CAITTTSGSSAKNIQYF. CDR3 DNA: TGTGCCATCACGACTACTAGCGGGAGTTCGGCCAAAAACATTCAGTACTTC.

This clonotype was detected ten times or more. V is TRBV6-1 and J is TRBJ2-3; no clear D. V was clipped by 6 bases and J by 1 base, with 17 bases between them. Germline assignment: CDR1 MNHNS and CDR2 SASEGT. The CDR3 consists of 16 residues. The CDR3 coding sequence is TGTGCCAGCAGAAAACGGACGGGCCAGGGCACAGATACGCAGTATTTT. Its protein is CASRKRTGQGTDTQYF.

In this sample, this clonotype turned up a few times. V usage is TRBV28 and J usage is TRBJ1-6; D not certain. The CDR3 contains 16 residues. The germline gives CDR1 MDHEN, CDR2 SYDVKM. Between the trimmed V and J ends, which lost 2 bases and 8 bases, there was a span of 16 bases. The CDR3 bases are TGTGCCAGCAGTTTAGACGGCATGGCCCCCTATTCACCCCTCCACTTT. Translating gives CASSLDGMAPYSPLHF.

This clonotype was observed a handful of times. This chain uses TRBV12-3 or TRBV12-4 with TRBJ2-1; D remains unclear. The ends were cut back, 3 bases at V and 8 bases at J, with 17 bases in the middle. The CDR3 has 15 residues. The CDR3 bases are TGTGCCAGCAGTTTGGCGAAGGGCGTCTTTGATGAGCAGTTCTTC. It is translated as CASSLAKGVFDEQFF.

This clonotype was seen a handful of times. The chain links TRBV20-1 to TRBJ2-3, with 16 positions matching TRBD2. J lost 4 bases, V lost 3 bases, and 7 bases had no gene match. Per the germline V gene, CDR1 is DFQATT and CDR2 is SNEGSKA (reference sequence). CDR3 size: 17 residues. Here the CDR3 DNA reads TGCAGTGCTAGGGCCTTCGGGACTAGCGGGAGGGCAGATACGCAGTATTTT. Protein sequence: CSARAFGTSGRADTQYF.

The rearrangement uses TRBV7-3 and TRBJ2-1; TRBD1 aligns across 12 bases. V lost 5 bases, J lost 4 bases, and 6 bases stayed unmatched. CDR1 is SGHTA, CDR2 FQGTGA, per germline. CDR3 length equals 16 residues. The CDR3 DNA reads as TGTGCCAGCAGCCCGTTGGGACAGGGGGCGTACAATGAGCAGTTCTTC. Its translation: CASSPLGQGAYNEQFF.

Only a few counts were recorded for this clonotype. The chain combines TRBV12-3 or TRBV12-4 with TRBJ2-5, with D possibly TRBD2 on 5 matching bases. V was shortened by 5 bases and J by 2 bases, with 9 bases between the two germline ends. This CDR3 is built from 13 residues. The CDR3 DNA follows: TGTGCCAGCAGTGGAGGTTTGCAAGAGACCCAGTACTTC. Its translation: CASSGGLQETQYF.

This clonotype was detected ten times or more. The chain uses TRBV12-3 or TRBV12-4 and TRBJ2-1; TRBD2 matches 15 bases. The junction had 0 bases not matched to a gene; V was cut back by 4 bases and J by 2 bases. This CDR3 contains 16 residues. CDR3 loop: CASSWTSGGAYNEQFF. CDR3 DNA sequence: TGTGCCAGCAGTTGGACTAGCGGGGGGGCCTACAATGAGCAGTTCTTC.

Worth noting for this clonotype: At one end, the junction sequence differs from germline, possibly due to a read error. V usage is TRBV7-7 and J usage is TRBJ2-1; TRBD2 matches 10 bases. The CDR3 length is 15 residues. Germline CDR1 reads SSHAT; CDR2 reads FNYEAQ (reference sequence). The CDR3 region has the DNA TGTGCTAGCAGCGAAATTAGCGGGGGGAACGGTGAGCAGTTCTTC. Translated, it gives CASSEISGGNGEQFF.

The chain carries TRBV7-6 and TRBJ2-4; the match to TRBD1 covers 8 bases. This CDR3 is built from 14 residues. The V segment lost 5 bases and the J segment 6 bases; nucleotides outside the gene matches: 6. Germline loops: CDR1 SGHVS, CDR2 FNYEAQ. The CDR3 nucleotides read TGTGCCAGCAGCGTCGGGACAGGTCCAAACATTCAGTACTTC. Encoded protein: CASSVGTGPNIQYF.

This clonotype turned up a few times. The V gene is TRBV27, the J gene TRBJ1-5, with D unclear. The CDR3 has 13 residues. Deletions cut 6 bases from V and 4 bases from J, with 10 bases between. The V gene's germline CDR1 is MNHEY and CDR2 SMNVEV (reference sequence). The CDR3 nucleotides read TGTGCCAGCAGCCCTTGGGGAAATCAGCCCCAGCATTTT. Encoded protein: CASSPWGNQPQHF.

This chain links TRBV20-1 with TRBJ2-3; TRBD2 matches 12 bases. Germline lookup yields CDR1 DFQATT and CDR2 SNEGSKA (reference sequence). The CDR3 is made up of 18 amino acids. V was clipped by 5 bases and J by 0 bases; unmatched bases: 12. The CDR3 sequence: CSARSLAGGATSTDTQYF. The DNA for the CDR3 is TGCAGTGCTCGCTCACTAGCGGGAGGCGCTACTAGCACAGATACGCAGTATTTT.

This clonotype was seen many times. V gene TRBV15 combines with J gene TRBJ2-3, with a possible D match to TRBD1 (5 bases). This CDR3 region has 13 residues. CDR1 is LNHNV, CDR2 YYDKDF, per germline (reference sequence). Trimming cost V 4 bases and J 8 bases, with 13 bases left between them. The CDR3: CATSISGIGTQYF. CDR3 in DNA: TGTGCCACCAGCATCTCAGGGATTGGTACGCAGTATTTT.

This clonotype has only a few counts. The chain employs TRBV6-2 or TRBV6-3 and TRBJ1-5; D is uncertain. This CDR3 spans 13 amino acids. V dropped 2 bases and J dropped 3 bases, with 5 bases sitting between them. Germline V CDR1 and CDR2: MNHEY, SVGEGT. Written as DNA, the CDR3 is TGTGCCAGCAGTTACCAGTCCAATCAGCCCCAGCATTTT. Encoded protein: CASSYQSNQPQHF.

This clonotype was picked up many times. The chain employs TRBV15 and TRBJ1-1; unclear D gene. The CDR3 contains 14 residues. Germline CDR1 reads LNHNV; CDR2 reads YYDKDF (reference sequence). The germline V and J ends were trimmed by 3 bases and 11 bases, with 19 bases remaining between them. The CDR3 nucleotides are TGTGCCACCAGCAGCATCAACAGCGGACCTGGGGCTTTCTTT. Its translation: CATSSINSGPGAFF.

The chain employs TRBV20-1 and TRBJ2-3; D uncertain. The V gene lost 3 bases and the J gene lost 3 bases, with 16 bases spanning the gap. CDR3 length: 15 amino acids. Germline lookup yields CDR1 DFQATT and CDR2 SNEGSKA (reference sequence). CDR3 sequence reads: CSARGSGLGTDTQYF. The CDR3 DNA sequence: TGCAGTGCTAGGGGGTCAGGCCTAGGAACAGATACGCAGTATTTT.